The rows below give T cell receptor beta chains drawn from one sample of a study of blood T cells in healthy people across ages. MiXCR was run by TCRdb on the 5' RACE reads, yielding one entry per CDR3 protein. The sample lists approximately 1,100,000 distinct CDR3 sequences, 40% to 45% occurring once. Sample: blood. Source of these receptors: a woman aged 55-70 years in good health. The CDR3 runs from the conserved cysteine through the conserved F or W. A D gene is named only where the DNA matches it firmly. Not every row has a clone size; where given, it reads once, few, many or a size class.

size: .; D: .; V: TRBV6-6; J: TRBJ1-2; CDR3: CASSYSTGLSYGYTF; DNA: TGTGCCAGCAGTTACTCGACGGGACTTTCCTATGGCTACACCTTC
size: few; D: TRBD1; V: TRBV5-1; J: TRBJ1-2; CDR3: CASSASGTGGPPDYGYTF; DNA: TGCGCCAGCAGCGCTTCCGGGACAGGGGGACCGCCGGACTATGGCTACACCTTC
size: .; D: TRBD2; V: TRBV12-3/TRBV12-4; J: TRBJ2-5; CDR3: CASRSRGEGPGTQYF; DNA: TGTGCCAGCCGATCCCGGGGGGAGGGACCTGGGACCCAGTACTTC
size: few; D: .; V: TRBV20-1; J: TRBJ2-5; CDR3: CSAPGDNRETQYF; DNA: TGCAGTGCTCCGGGGGACAATCGAGAGACCCAGTACTTC
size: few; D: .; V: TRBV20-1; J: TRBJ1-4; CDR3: CSASDSLNEKLFF; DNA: TGCAGTGCTTCCGACAGCTTAAATGAAAAACTGTTTTTT
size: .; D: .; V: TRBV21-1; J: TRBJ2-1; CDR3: CASSKARGGSRGDNNEQFF; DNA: TGTGCCAGCAGCAAAGCGCGGGGAGGGTCTCGGGGGGATAACAATGAGCAGTTCTTC
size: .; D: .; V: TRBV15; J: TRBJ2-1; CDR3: CATSGGAGGSSYNEQFF; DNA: TGTGCCACCAGCGGCGGTGCAGGGGGGAGCTCCTACAATGAGCAGTTCTTC
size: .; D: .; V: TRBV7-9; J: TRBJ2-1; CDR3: CASSLGWDPPSGSYNEQFF; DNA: TGTGCCAGCAGCTTAGGCTGGGACCCGCCTAGTGGATCCTACAATGAGCAGTTCTTC
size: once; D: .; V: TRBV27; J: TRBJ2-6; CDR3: CASSGGPISGANVLTF; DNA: TGTGCCAGCAGTGGGGGGCCAATCTCTGGGGCCAACGTCCTGACTTTC
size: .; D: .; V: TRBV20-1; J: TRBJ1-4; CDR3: CSARSRIGDEKLFF; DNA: TGTAGTGCTAGGTCCCGGATTGGGGATGAAAAACTGTTTTTT